This T cell receptor (beta chain) was sequenced in a study of shared clonotypes between healthy human individuals. Study information: Each donor's CD4 naive and CD4 memory cells filled three plates apiece, CD8 naive two, and CD8 memory one.

V was shortened by 7 bases and J by 5 bases, with 11 bases between the two germline ends. This CDR3 comprises 12 residues. Germline V gene sequence: CDR1 MGHDK, CDR2 SYGVNS. Of note for this clone: As yet, its antigen is unknown.

Selected positively for CCR7 and CD45RO-negative, naive CD8 cells excluded terminally differentiated effector memory CD45RA+ cells. Broader study findings: A few donors had roughly 5% of their naive CD4 clonotypes in common. Estimated clonotype richness was generally higher in naive than memory subsets. Rarefaction showed that sequencing of sorted subsets was incomplete (despite large depth).

Sequenced by immunoSEQ multiplex PCR; TCRdb stores in-frame clones only, minus some. The sample records 750,000 to 1,000,000 clones, 80% to 95% being singletons. The sequence was collected from a man aged 30 to 45 in good health. This sequence joins TRBV25-1 and TRBJ1-1; the D is unclear. The sample consisted of naive CD8+ T cells sorted from blood. CDR3 coding DNA: TGTGCCAGCAACCTCGTGGGAACTGAAGCTTTCTTT. Protein: CASNLVGTEAFF.